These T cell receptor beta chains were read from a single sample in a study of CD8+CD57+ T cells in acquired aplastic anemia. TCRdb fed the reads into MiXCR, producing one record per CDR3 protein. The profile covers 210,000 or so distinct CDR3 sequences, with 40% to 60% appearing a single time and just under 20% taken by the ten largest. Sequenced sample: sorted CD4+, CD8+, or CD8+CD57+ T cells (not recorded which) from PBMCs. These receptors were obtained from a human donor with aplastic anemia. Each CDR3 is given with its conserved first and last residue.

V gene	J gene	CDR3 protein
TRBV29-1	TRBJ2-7	CSAGDRVLEQYF
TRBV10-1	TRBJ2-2	CASSGRNTGELFF
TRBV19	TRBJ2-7	CASSRTGTYEQYF
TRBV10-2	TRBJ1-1	CASCHTGGNTEAFF
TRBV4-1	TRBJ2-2	CASSTPLGDPKNTGELFF
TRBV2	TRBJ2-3	CARTASSGGDTQYF
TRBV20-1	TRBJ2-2	CSARGGREANAGELFF
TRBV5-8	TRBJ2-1	CASSSDRGLEQFF
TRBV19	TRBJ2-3	CASSQTTRGIADTQYF
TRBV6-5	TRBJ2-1	CASSFRTGGHEQFF
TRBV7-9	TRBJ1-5	CASSLTGGHNQPQHF
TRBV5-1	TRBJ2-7	CASSLQGQGVYEQYF
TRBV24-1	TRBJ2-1	CATRGPSSYNEQFF
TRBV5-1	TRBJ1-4	CASSFEATNEKLFF
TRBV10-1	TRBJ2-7	CASSEGQGGTYEQYF
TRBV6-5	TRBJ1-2	CASSYLGQYYGYTF
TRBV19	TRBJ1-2	CASSPQAVVAAYGYTF
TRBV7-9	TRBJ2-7	CASSWGGEQYF
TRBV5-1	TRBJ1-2	CASSLAGTETYGYTF
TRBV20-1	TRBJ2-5	CSARGGLAGGSIQETQYF
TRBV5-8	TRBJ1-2	CASSSDGRYGYTF
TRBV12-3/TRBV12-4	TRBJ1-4	CASRQWNEKLFF
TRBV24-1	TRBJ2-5	CATTGDSETQYF
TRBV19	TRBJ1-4	CASSSRTVSAEKLFF
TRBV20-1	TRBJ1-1	CSARDPPSPEAFF
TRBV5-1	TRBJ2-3	CASSSTVGGTDTQYF
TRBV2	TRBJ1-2	CATSDRFGYGYTF
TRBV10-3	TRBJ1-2	CAISEGTGNGYTF
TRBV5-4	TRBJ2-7	CASSLAAQGAAWMDEQYF
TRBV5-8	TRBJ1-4	CASSVGGDNEKLFF
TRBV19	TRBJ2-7	CASSGHLSYEQYF
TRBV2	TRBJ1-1	CASSEGAGEAFF